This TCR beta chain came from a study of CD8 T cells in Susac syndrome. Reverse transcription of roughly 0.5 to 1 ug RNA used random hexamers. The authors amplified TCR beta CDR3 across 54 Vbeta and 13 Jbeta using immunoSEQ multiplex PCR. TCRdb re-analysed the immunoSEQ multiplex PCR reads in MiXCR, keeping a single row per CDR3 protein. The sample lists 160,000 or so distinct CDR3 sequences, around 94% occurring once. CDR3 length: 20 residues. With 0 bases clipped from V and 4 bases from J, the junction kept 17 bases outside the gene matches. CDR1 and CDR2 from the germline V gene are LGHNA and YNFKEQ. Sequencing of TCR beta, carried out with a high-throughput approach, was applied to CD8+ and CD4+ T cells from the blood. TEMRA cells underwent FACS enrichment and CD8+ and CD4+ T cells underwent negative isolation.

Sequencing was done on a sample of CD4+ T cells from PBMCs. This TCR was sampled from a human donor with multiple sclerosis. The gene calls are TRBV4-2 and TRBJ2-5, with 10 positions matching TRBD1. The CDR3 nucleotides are TGTGCCAGCAGCCAAGACTACCCGGGGCGGGACAGGGGTTTTGGAGAGACCCAGTACTTC. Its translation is CASSQDYPGRDRGFGETQYF.